A single sample is the source of the 10 T cell receptor beta chains below, sequenced in a study of metastatic and nonmetastatic thyroid tumors. Patients had received no treatment of any kind before thyroid surgery. Using MiXCR, TCRdb reanalyzed the PCR reads. Of some 4,500 clones listed, around a fifth are singletons. The material sequenced was adjacent normal tissue. Receptor source: a male donor with papillary thyroid cancer or a benign thyroid nodule (not recorded which). Some clones in this sample may be carry-over from other donors' samples.

V and J are TRBV20-1 and TRBJ1-2; no definite D call. Trimming removed 6 bases from V and 8 bases from J, with 16 bases in between. This CDR3 has 12 amino acids. Per germline, CDR1 DFQATT and CDR2 SNEGSKA (reference sequence). CDR3 sequence (DNA): TGCAGTGCCCGACCCTCGAGTGGCGGCTACACCTTC. Its protein product is CSARPSSGGYTF.

This sequence joins TRBV27 and TRBJ2-1; 10 positions agree with TRBD2. From germline, CDR1 is MNHEY and CDR2 SMNVEV (reference sequence). This CDR3 is built from 15 residues. J gave up 8 bases and V 6 bases, and 10 bases lay outside the gene matches. The CDR3 reads CASRRAGGPLDEQFF. CDR3 in DNA: TGTGCCAGCAGACGAGCGGGAGGGCCTTTGGATGAGCAGTTCTTC.

This clone is a singleton in its sample. J is TRBJ2-5 and V is TRBV6-9, with TRBD2 identical over 9 bases. CDR1 and CDR2 (germline): MNHGY, SVAAGI. With 4 bases clipped from V and 9 bases from J, the junction kept 15 bases outside the gene matches. The CDR3 spans 16 residues. The CDR3 loop reads CASSSPRSSGVRAQYF. CDR3 in DNA: TGTGCCAGCAGTTCCCCCCGGTCTAGCGGGGTTCGGGCCCAGTACTTC.

This clone is medium-sized (0.01 to 0.1%) in the sample. The chain has TRBV7-8 and TRBJ2-5; TRBD2 aligns across 7 bases. J was trimmed by 5 bases and V by 2 bases; bases with no gene match: 5. The length of the CDR3 is 14 residues. Germline CDR1 is SGHVS and CDR2 is FQNEAQ. The CDR3 reads CASSLIIGGETQYF. The CDR3 DNA reads as TGTGCCAGCAGCTTAATTATCGGGGGGGAGACCCAGTACTTC.

In its sample, this clone ranks as large. The chain links TRBV2 to TRBJ2-7, with 15 bases aligning to TRBD2. Germline assignment: CDR1 SNHLY and CDR2 FYNNEI. The CDR3 runs 15 residues. The V and J ends lost 6 bases and 6 bases, in that order; junction bases with no gene match: 6. The CDR3 region has the DNA TGTGCCAGCAGGGGACTAGCGGGGGGAATGGGCGAGCAGTACTTC. This translates into CASRGLAGGMGEQYF. Based on the CDR3 plus reference TRBV2 and TRBJ2-7, the full variable domain is EPEVTQTPSHQVTQMGQEVILRCVPISNHLYFYWYRQILGQKVEFLVSFYNNEISEKSEIFDDQFSVERPDGSNFTLKIRSTKLEDSAMYFCASRGLAGGMGEQYFGPGTRLTVT.

This clone was detected many times. The chain couples TRBV3-1 to TRBJ1-2; the D is unclear. This CDR3 contains 16 residues. The V end lost 4 bases, the J end lost 3 bases, and 18 bases lay between the germline ends. The germline V gene has CDR1 LGHDT and CDR2 YNNKEL (reference sequence). The CDR3 sequence is CASSRPFGVGDYGYTF. DNA of the CDR3: TGTGCCAGCAGCCGCCCCTTCGGGGTTGGGGACTATGGCTACACCTTC.

This clone turned up a few times. The CDR3 sequence is CASSPPGTPNYGYTF. The CDR3, as DNA: TGTGCCAGCAGTCCTCCCGGGACCCCTAACTATGGCTACACCTTC. The chain has TRBV27 and TRBJ1-2, with D possibly TRBD1 on 5 matching bases. The CDR3 has 15 amino acids. Trimming cost V 5 bases and J 0 bases, with 13 bases left between them. Germline loops: CDR1 MNHEY, CDR2 SMNVEV (reference sequence).

The genes are TRBV18 and TRBJ2-7, with 10 nucleotides matching TRBD1. Germline V gene lookup returns CDR1 KGHSH and CDR2 LQKENI. V was pared by 6 bases and J by 5 bases, with 4 bases of the junction left unmatched. This CDR3 comprises 13 residues. CDR3 sequence (DNA): TGTGCCAGCTCCCGGACAGGGGGGAACGAGCAGTACTTC. It encodes CASSRTGGNEQYF. Full variable domain (outside the CDR3, taken from reference TRBV18 and TRBJ2-7): NAGVMQNPRHLVRRRGQEARLRCSPMKGHSHVYWYRQLPEEGLKFMVYLQKENIIDESGMPKERFSAEFPKEGPSILRIQQVVRGDSAAYFCASSRTGGNEQYFGPGTRLTVT.

This chain connects TRBV10-3 to TRBJ2-7; D is uncertain. There are 14 residues in the CDR3. Trimming removed 2 bases at V and 3 bases at J, with 11 bases between. Per germline, CDR1 ENHRY and CDR2 SYGVKD. CDR3 amino acids: CAISEGYSDYEQYV. The CDR3 DNA sequence: TGTGCCATCAGTGAGGGGTATTCAGACTACGAGCAGTACGTC.

This clone rates as medium-sized (0.01 to 0.1%). This chain uses TRBV11-2 with TRBJ2-5; 7 bases are a match to TRBD2. This CDR3 is built from 16 residues. Trimming cost V 1 base and J 2 bases; bases outside gene matches: 7. Germline assignment: CDR1 SGHAT and CDR2 FQNNGV. The CDR3 nucleotides read TGTGCCAGCAGCTTAGGCGCGGGAGTACATCAAGAGACCCAGTACTTC. Amino acids: CASSLGAGVHQETQYF.